This is a list of T cell receptor beta chains from one sample in a study of molecular identifiers for immune sequencing clone quantification. TCRdb re-called the PCR reads through MiXCR, storing one row per CDR3 protein. The sample lists approximately 90,000 distinct CDR3 sequences, approximately 24% seen once, with approximately 0.94% in the top ten. The sample was naive CD8+ T cells from blood, with Jurkat cell RNA spiked in. The origin of the receptors is a human donor in good health. Some libraries in this study had Jurkat cell RNA spiked in. CDR3s include the opening cysteine and the closing phenylalanine or tryptophan. The D gene is left open where the match is weak. Expanded clones are given a class, and other clones once, few, many or no size at all.

D gene,clone size,V gene,J gene,CDR3 protein,CDR3 DNA
NA,many,TRBV5-1,TRBJ2-6,CASDASGANVLTF,TGCGCCAGTGATGCCTCTGGGGCCAACGTCCTGACTTTC
NA,many,TRBV2,TRBJ1-2,CASSEARASNYGYTF,TGTGCCAGCAGTGAAGCCCGGGCATCTAACTATGGCTACACCTTC
TRBD2,many,TRBV12-3/TRBV12-4,TRBJ2-3,CASSLAAGVLDTQYF,TGTGCCAGCAGTTTGGCAGCGGGAGTTCTAGATACGCAGTATTTT
NA,NA,TRBV5-6,TRBJ2-7,CASSRDGVYEQYF,TGTGCCAGCAGCCGGGACGGTGTCTACGAGCAGTACTTC
NA,many,TRBV24-1,TRBJ2-4,CATREDIQYF,TGTGCCACCAGGGAGGACATTCAGTACTTC
NA,many,TRBV7-9,TRBJ2-1,CASRELANNYNEQFF,TGTGCCAGCAGGGAACTAGCTAATAACTACAATGAGCAGTTCTTC
NA,many,TRBV30,TRBJ1-6,CAWRASEKYNSPLHF,TGTGCCTGGAGAGCCTCCGAGAAGTATAATTCACCCCTCCACTTT
TRBD1,few,TRBV20-1,TRBJ1-5,CSARPRDRVDNQPQHF,TGCAGTGCTAGGCCCCGGGACAGGGTCGACAATCAGCCCCAGCATTTT
NA,NA,TRBV18,TRBJ1-1,CASSPPGRGLNTEAFF,TGTGCCAGCTCACCACCCGGACGGGGTCTCAACACTGAAGCTTTCTTT
NA,many,TRBV5-1,TRBJ1-1,CASRIGGTEAFF,TGCGCCAGCCGCATCGGTGGCACTGAAGCTTTCTTT
NA,many,TRBV2,TRBJ2-1,CASSELDIGPTWEQFF,TGTGCCAGCAGTGAATTGGACATAGGCCCTACATGGGAGCAGTTCTTC
NA,NA,TRBV7-6,TRBJ2-7,CASSLDDEQYF,TGTGCCAGCAGCTTAGACGACGAGCAGTACTTC
NA,many,TRBV2,TRBJ1-4,CASIEVGANEKLFF,TGTGCCAGCATCGAAGTGGGGGCTAATGAAAAACTGTTTTTT
NA,many,TRBV5-1,TRBJ2-3,CASSEDRPQGTDTQYF,TGCGCCAGCAGCGAAGACAGGCCGCAGGGCACAGATACGCAGTATTTT
TRBD2,many,TRBV4-1,TRBJ2-7,CASSQLAGAPYEQYF,TGCGCCAGCAGCCAACTAGCGGGGGCCCCCTACGAGCAGTACTTC
NA,many,TRBV20-1,TRBJ2-7,CSARDPLKGNYEQYF,TGCAGTGCTAGAGATCCACTCAAGGGGAACTACGAGCAGTACTTC
NA,few,TRBV12-3/TRBV12-4,TRBJ1-1,CASSLSGRANTEAFF,TGTGCCAGCAGTTTATCAGGACGGGCGAACACTGAAGCTTTCTTT
TRBD1,many,TRBV7-9,TRBJ2-2,CASFLEDRGNTGELFF,TGTGCCAGCTTCCTAGAGGACAGGGGAAACACCGGGGAGCTGTTTTTT
NA,few,TRBV5-6,TRBJ1-1,CAGSLGVTEAFF,TGTGCCGGCAGCTTGGGGGTGACTGAAGCTTTCTTT
NA,many,TRBV5-1,TRBJ1-1,CASSFEAPTNTEAFF,TGCGCCAGCAGCTTCGAGGCCCCAACGAACACTGAAGCTTTCTTT
TRBD1,few,TRBV7-6,TRBJ1-5,CASSLELGQGANQPQHF,TGTGCCAGCAGCTTAGAGCTAGGACAGGGGGCGAATCAGCCCCAGCATTTT
NA,many,TRBV19,TRBJ2-5,CASSMGVAQYF,TGTGCCAGTAGTATGGGGGTGGCCCAGTACTTC
TRBD1,NA,TRBV2,TRBJ2-7,CANSPTPGQGSYEQYF,TGTGCCAACAGCCCTACTCCGGGACAGGGGAGCTACGAGCAGTACTTC
NA,many,TRBV20-1,TRBJ2-7,CSARDGETSSYEQYF,TGCAGTGCTAGAGATGGGGAGACTAGCTCCTACGAGCAGTACTTC
NA,many,TRBV5-1,TRBJ2-1,CASSWDSSNEQFF,TGCGCCAGCAGCTGGGACTCCTCAAATGAGCAGTTCTTC
TRBD1,many,TRBV19,TRBJ2-4,CASSPGQGGLGIQYF,TGTGCCAGTAGCCCCGGACAGGGAGGTCTGGGCATTCAGTACTTC
TRBD1,many,TRBV28,TRBJ1-5,CASSPGTGGFQPQHF,TGTGCCAGCAGCCCCGGGACAGGGGGATTTCAGCCCCAGCATTTT
NA,many,TRBV7-9,TRBJ1-5,CASSLGRDQPQHF,TGTGCCAGCAGCTTAGGGAGAGATCAGCCCCAGCATTTT
NA,many,TRBV7-2,TRBJ2-5,CATAMGVLEETQYF,TGTGCCACCGCGATGGGGGTGCTCGAAGAGACCCAGTACTTC
NA,NA,TRBV12-3/TRBV12-4,TRBJ2-6,CASSFRVSGANVRTF,TGTGCCAGCAGTTTTCGGGTCTCTGGGGCCAACGTCCGGACTTTC
NA,many,TRBV7-9,TRBJ1-1,CASSPNPGEAFF,TGTGCCAGCAGCCCTAACCCCGGGGAAGCTTTCTTT
NA,few,TRBV7-9,TRBJ2-7,CASSLVVGPSYEQYF,TGTGCCAGCAGCTTAGTGGTGGGACCTTCCTACGAGCAGTACTTC
TRBD2,many,TRBV20-1,TRBJ2-5,CSARTSGYQETQYF,TGCAGTGCCAGGACTAGCGGGTACCAAGAGACCCAGTACTTC
NA,many,TRBV5-5,TRBJ2-3,CASSRPGQGGDTQYF,TGTGCCAGCAGCCGCCCCGGGCAGGGGGGGGATACGCAGTATTTT
TRBD2,many,TRBV12-3/TRBV12-4,TRBJ2-3,CASGRPGLVQDTQYF,TGTGCCAGCGGGCGACCGGGACTAGTTCAAGATACGCAGTATTTT
NA,NA,TRBV5-1,TRBJ2-5,CASSLGQGLLEPQYF,TGCGCCAGCAGCTTGGGCCAGGGGCTTTTAGAGCCCCAATACTTC
TRBD1,NA,TRBV9,TRBJ1-2,CASSVAGTGGYYGYTF,TGTGCCAGCAGCGTAGCGGGGACAGGGGGCTACTATGGCTACACCTTC
TRBD1,NA,TRBV28,TRBJ2-2,CASSFSLPGQLNTGELFF,TGTGCCAGCAGTTTCTCCCTACCGGGACAGCTGAACACCGGGGAGCTGTTTTTT
NA,many,TRBV5-6,TRBJ2-7,CASSLKSGFNYEQYF,TGTGCCAGCAGCTTGAAGTCAGGGTTCAACTACGAGCAGTACTTC
NA,NA,TRBV6-2/TRBV6-3,TRBJ2-2,CASSYSPGWELFF,TGTGCCAGCAGTTACTCACCCGGGTGGGAGCTGTTTTTT
NA,NA,TRBV11-2,TRBJ1-5,CASSFLGGLGNQPQHF,TGTGCCAGCAGCTTTCTCGGGGGGCTTGGCAATCAGCCCCAGCATTTT
NA,NA,TRBV19,TRBJ2-5,CASSIGNGYQETQYF,TGTGCCAGTAGTATAGGAAACGGCTACCAAGAGACCCAGTACTTC
NA,NA,TRBV3-1,TRBJ2-7,CASSRSIGGLGYEQYF,TGTGCCAGCAGCCGTTCTATTGGCGGGCTTGGGTACGAGCAGTACTTC
TRBD2,NA,TRBV9,TRBJ2-2,CASSLRTSGATGELFF,TGTGCCAGCAGCCTAAGGACTAGCGGGGCCACCGGGGAGCTGTTTTTT
TRBD1,many,TRBV20-1,TRBJ2-2,CSAWTGESVIGELFF,TGCAGTGCCTGGACAGGGGAATCGGTAATTGGGGAGCTGTTTTTT
TRBD1,many,TRBV6-5,TRBJ1-1,CASSTRDSTKHPNTEAFF,TGTGCCAGCAGTACCCGGGACAGCACGAAACATCCGAACACTGAAGCTTTCTTT
NA,many,TRBV27,TRBJ2-7,CASSLSWSSYEQYF,TGTGCCAGCAGTTTATCATGGTCCAGCTACGAGCAGTACTTC
NA,many,TRBV6-5,TRBJ2-5,CASSYGRQETQYF,TGTGCCAGCAGTTACGGGCGGCAAGAGACCCAGTACTTC
TRBD1,NA,TRBV24-1,TRBJ2-7,CATSDSGTGNSYEQYF,TGTGCCACCAGTGATTCCGGGACAGGGAACTCCTACGAGCAGTACTTC
NA,NA,TRBV11-2,TRBJ2-1,CASSLVDEGYNEQFF,TGTGCCAGCAGCTTAGTTGATGAGGGCTACAATGAGCAGTTCTTC
TRBD1,many,TRBV11-2,TRBJ2-5,CASSLVGTGMSETQYF,TGTGCCAGCAGCTTAGTTGGGACAGGAATGTCGGAGACCCAGTACTTC
NA,NA,TRBV4-3,TRBJ2-2,CASSQDRVSGELFF,TGCGCCAGCAGCCAAGATAGGGTGAGCGGGGAGCTGTTTTTT